This T cell receptor (beta chain) was sequenced during a study of T-cell reconstitution after alpha-beta-depleted transplantation in children. There are a few counts of this clonotype. Its antigen is not known. The germline CDR1 and CDR2 sequences are SGHTA and FQGTGA. The CDR3 covers 16 residues. V was trimmed by 1 base and J by 0 bases, leaving 9 bases between them. General observations from the study: Several hundred expanded graft clones reportedly supplied alpha-beta T cells about two months after transplant. From surviving recipient T cells and thymic progenitors came the high day-60 TCRbeta diversity observed in some patients. Fresh T-cell production supplied most of the T-cell counts and diversity seen one year after transplant.

The library targeted TCRbeta and was prepared with unique molecular identifiers. Via MiXCR, TCRdb re-called the PCR reads, giving one row per CDR3 protein. This table has roughly 220,000 distinct CDR3 sequences, 8.4% appearing once. The sequencing here drew on PBMCs, mostly from graft donor cells, taken 360 days after TCRalphabeta/CD19-depleted stem cell transplant. The clonotype comes from a male patient under 10 years old who had a stem cell transplant for acute myeloid leukemia, so the T cells may come from the graft donor. This chain joins TRBV7-3 and TRBJ2-2; TRBD1 or TRBD2 may be the D gene (5 bases each). CDR3 coding DNA: TGTGCCAGCAGCTTAAGAGGGGCCGCGAACACCGGGGAGCTGTTTTTT. It codes for CASSLRGAANTGELFF.